Listed here are 18 T cell receptor beta chains from one sample, sequenced in a study of T cells in Graves' hyperthyroidism and ophthalmopathy (dated by TCRdb to between 2019 and 2020). The library was prepared using multiplex PCR. Instrument used: Illumina HiSeq 2000. Amplification of TCR beta CDR3 regions was carried out from RNA transcripts. The first round of RT-PCR for the TCR CDR3 was performed with the HTBI primer set and the Qiagen OneStep RT-PCR kit. Using fastp at Q25 and MiXCR, TCRdb reprocessed the public reads and kept productive beta chains. Rows matching on CDR3 protein sequence are summarized as one entry with the most common DNA and genes. In all, the sample holds over 90,000 distinct CDR3 sequences, and over 45% of those were seen once. The top ten hold 20% to 30% of the sample. The source material was blood. These receptors came from a man aged 35 to 55 with Graves' hyperthyroidism.

The chain recombines TRBV19 with TRBJ2-3; 11 bases are a match to TRBD2. Germline V gives CDR1 LNHDA, CDR2 SQIVND (reference sequence). V shed 5 bases and J 4 bases; nucleotides not matched to a gene: 8. This CDR3 is 16 amino acids long. The CDR3 is CASSARLAGTADTQYF. The DNA for the CDR3 is TGTGCCAGTAGTGCCCGACTAGCGGGAACAGCAGATACGCAGTATTTT.

This clonotype was seen many times. The chain has TRBV7-2 and TRBJ2-7; unclear D gene. Germline CDR1 SGHTA, CDR2 FQGNSA. V was pared by 4 bases and J by 7 bases, with 17 bases between. The CDR3 has 14 residues. CDR3 sequence: CASSSSTGVGEQYF. CDR3 DNA: TGTGCCAGCAGCTCATCGACTGGGGTGGGGGAGCAGTACTTC.

This clonotype was counted between two and nine times. V and J are TRBV11-3 and TRBJ2-7; 9 nucleotides agree with TRBD2. The CDR3 runs 13 residues. CDR1 is SGHNT and CDR2 is YENEEA in the germline V gene. The ends lost 4 bases at V and 7 bases at J; junction bases unmatched: 5. CDR3 amino acids: CASSCRGGGEQYF. The CDR3 DNA is TGTGCCAGCAGCTGTCGCGGGGGGGGGGAGCAGTACTTC.

This clonotype was seen at least ten times. The chain couples TRBV20-1 to TRBJ2-1; D is perhaps TRBD1 (5 bases). The V gene's germline CDR1 is DFQATT and CDR2 SNEGSKA (reference sequence). CDR3 length: 15 amino acids. V gave up 3 bases and J gave up 0 bases, with 12 bases separating them. CDR3: CSARGLLSSYNEQFF. CDR3 DNA: TGCAGTGCTAGGGGGCTACTTAGCTCCTACAATGAGCAGTTCTTC.

This clonotype was recorded at least ten times. This rearrangement joins TRBV7-2 to TRBJ2-3, with D uncertain. Per the germline V gene, CDR1 is SGHTA and CDR2 is FQGNSA. V dropped 2 bases and J dropped 0 bases, with 12 bases sitting between them. The CDR3 loop spans 16 amino acids. The CDR3 is CASSLTGSTSTDTQYF. The CDR3, as DNA: TGTGCCAGCAGCTTAACCGGATCCACTAGCACAGATACGCAGTATTTT.

This clonotype has a single count. The chain has TRBV15 and TRBJ1-1, with D uncertain. The germline V gene encodes CDR1 LNHNV and CDR2 YYDKDF (reference sequence). The CDR3 is 13 residues long. Trimming removed 10 bases at V and 2 bases at J, with 14 bases between. CDR3 in DNA: TGTGCCATCAGGAGAGGCACCAACACTGAAGCTTTCTTT. Translation gives CAIRRGTNTEAFF.

This clonotype occurred many times. The chain combines TRBV5-6 with TRBJ2-3; perhaps TRBD1 as D (6 bases). The V gene's germline CDR1 is SGHDT and CDR2 YYEEEE. Trimming removed 7 bases at V and 5 bases at J, with 14 bases between. The CDR3 has 13 residues. The CDR3 spells CASLTGSQDTQYF. The CDR3 DNA follows: TGTGCCAGCTTAACAGGGTCCCAAGATACGCAGTATTTT.

This clonotype was found many times. V and J are TRBV6-5 and TRBJ1-2; tentative D call: TRBD1 (5 bases). Per the germline V gene, CDR1 is MNHEY and CDR2 is SVGAGI. Trimming pared 6 bases from V and 0 bases from J, leaving 11 bases between. The CDR3 totals 14 residues. This CDR3 is CASSLGRTNYGYTF. CDR3 sequence (DNA): TGTGCCAGCAGCTTGGGACGGACTAACTATGGCTACACCTTC.

Note on this clonotype: A much larger clone differs from this one at a single base, so this may be a read error. The rearrangement joins TRBV5-4 to TRBJ2-3, with 10 bases that match TRBD2. The length of the CDR3 is 17 residues. Germline-derived CDR1 and CDR2 are SGHNT and YYREEE (reference sequence). J gave up 0 bases and V 2 bases, and 6 bases lay outside the gene matches. For the CDR3, the DNA is TGTGCCAGCAGCTTAAGGAGAGCGGGGGGGAGCACAGATACGCAGTATTTT. As protein: CASSLRRAGGSTDTQYF.

The chain combines TRBV7-9 with TRBJ1-5; TRBD1 matches 8 bases. V gave up 6 bases and J gave up 4 bases; unmatched junction bases: 2. The CDR3 extends over 13 amino acids. The germline CDR1 and CDR2 sequences are SEHNR and FQNEAQ (reference sequence). The CDR3 here is CASRRQGNQPQHF. CDR3 nucleotides: TGTGCCAGCAGGAGACAGGGGAATCAGCCCCAGCATTTT.

This clonotype has only a few counts. The J gene is TRBJ1-1, the V gene TRBV6-1, with D possibly being TRBD1 (5 bases). Germline-derived CDR1 and CDR2 are MNHNS and SASEGT. The CDR3 loop spans 10 amino acids. Trimming removed 11 bases at V and 4 bases at J, with 8 bases between. The CDR3 DNA is TGTGCCGGGGCAGGCACTGAAGCTTTCTTT. This encodes CAGAGTEAFF.

The chain couples TRBV2 to TRBJ2-7, with D possibly being TRBD2 (6 bases). Germline CDR1 is SNHLY and CDR2 is FYNNEI. The CDR3 has 13 residues. With 8 bases removed from V and 1 base from J, the gap between germline ends came to 12 bases. The CDR3 region is CASAGAGSYEQYF. CDR3 nucleotide sequence: TGTGCCAGCGCGGGCGCGGGATCCTACGAGCAGTACTTC.

The chain recombines TRBV12-3 or TRBV12-4 with TRBJ1-1, with TRBD1 as a possible D gene (6 bases). This CDR3 is built from 14 residues. Trimming cost V 6 bases and J 2 bases, with 13 bases left between them. The CDR3 region has the DNA TGTGCCAGCAGCCCCGAGGGGGTAAACACTGAAGCTTTCTTT. This gives the protein CASSPEGVNTEAFF.

This clonotype was found many times. V is TRBV10-1 and J is TRBJ1-6; the D gene is possibly TRBD1 (5 bases). This CDR3 has 15 amino acids. V lost 2 bases and J 10 bases, leaving 15 bases between the germline ends. The germline CDR1 and CDR2 sequences are WNHNN and SYGVQD (reference sequence). CDR3 in amino acids: CASSEGRVGRSPLHF. In nucleotides, the CDR3 is TGCGCCAGCAGTGAGGGCAGGGTAGGAAGATCACCCCTCCACTTT.

This clonotype was observed at least ten times. The chain links TRBV19 to TRBJ1-3, with D perhaps matching TRBD1 (6 bases). Trimming removed 2 bases at V and 0 bases at J, with 8 bases between. The CDR3 is 15 residues long. Germline V gene data show CDR1 as LNHDA and CDR2 as SQIVND (reference sequence). CDR3 nucleotides: TGTGCCAGTAGTATAACAGGGTACTCTGGAAACACCATATATTTT. The encoded protein is CASSITGYSGNTIYF.

This clonotype occurred many times. A much larger clonotype is one base distant, so this may be a read error. The chain uses TRBV20-1 and TRBJ2-7, with a weak D call TRBD1 (7 bases). The length of the CDR3 is 14 residues. Germline-derived CDR1 and CDR2 are DFQATT and SNEGSKA (reference sequence). Deletions cut 3 bases from V and 2 bases from J, with 14 bases between. In DNA form, the CDR3 reads TGCAGTGCTAGTTACGGCAGGGGGGCCTACGAGCAGTACTTC. This encodes CSASYGRGAYEQYF.

The chain uses TRBV13 and TRBJ2-7; the match to TRBD1 covers 12 bases. Unmatched junction bases numbered 7, after V lost 8 bases and J lost 5 bases. The germline gives CDR1 PRHDT, CDR2 FYEKMQ (reference sequence). The CDR3 runs 14 residues. The CDR3 sequence is CASGRDRGPDEQYF. The CDR3 nucleotides read TGTGCCAGCGGCCGGGACAGGGGGCCCGACGAGCAGTACTTC. Full variable domain (outside the CDR3, taken from reference TRBV13 and TRBJ2-7): AAGVIQSPRHLIKEKRETATLKCYPIPRHDTVYWYQQGPGQDPQFLISFYEKMQSDKGSIPDRFSAQQFSDYHSELNMSSLELGDSALYFCASGRDRGPDEQYFGPGTRLTVT.

This clonotype has at least ten counts. This chain connects TRBV5-8 to TRBJ2-3; 7 nucleotides line up with TRBD2. The germline V gene has CDR1 SGHTS and CDR2 YDEGEE. CDR3 length: 12 residues. V lost 3 bases and J lost 10; bases outside the gene matches: 5. As DNA, the CDR3 is TGTGCCAGCAGCTCCCAAGCGGGATCGCAGTATTTT. Its translation is CASSSQAGSQYF.